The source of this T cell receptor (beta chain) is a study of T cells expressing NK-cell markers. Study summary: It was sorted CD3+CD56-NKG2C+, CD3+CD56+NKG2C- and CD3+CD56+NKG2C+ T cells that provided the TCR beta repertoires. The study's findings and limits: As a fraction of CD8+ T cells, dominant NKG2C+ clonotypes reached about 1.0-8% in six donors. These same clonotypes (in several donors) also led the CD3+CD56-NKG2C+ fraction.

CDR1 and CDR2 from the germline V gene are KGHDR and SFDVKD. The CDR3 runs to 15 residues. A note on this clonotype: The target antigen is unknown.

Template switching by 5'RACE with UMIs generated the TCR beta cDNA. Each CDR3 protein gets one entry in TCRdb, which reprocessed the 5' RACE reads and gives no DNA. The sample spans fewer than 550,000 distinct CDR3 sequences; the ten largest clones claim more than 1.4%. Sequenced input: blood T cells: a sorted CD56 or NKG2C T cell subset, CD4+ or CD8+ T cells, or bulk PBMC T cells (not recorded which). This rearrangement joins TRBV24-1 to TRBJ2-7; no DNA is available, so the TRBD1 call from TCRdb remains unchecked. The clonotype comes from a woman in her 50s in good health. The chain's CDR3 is CATSGSGTGAYEQYF.